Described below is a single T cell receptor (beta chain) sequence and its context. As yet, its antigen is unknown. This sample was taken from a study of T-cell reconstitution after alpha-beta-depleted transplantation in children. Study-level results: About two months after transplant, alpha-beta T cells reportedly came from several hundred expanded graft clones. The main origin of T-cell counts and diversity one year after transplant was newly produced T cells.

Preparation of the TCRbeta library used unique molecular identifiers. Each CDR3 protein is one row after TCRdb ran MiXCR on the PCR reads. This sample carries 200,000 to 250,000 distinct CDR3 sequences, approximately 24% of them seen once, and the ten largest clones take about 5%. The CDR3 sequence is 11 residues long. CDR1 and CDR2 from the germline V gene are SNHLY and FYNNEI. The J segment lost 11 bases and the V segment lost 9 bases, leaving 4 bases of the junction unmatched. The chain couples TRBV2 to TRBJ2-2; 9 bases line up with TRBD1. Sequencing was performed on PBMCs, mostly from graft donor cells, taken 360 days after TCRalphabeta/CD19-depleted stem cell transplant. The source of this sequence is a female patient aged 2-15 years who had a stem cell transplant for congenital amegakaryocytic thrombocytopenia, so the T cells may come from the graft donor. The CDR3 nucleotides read TGTGCCAGACGGGACAGGGATGAGCTGTTTTTT. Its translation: CARRDRDELFF.